This entry describes one TCR beta chain. This clonotype appeared many times. Its antigen is still unknown. Per-nucleotide qualities are absent, and no much larger clonotype sits a single base away. The entry originates in a study of neurological immune-mediated disorders (dated by TCRdb to between 2018 and 2021). In terms of the full investigation: Using UMI-based sequencing, the study compared peripheral blood TCR-beta repertoires from patients with HTLV-I-associated myelopathy (HAM/TSP), patients with multiple sclerosis, and healthy controls. The 85 to 110 TCR-beta libraries included longitudinal samples, technical triplicates and paired sorted CD4+ and CD8+ T-cell subsets alongside PBMC samples. Longitudinal HAM/TSP and healthy donors had 3 time-points each (roughly 3-40 month intervals). The cohort included 60 to 70 subjects: approximately 14 with HAM/TSP, about 34 with multiple sclerosis, and some 20 healthy controls.

The time point tag for this specimen amounts to: longitudinal time-point 1 (baseline). For unsorted PBMC libraries, 2 million PBMCs were used after storage in RNAlater at -80 degrees C until RNA extraction. Peripheral blood underwent Ficoll-Hypaque density gradient centrifugation to isolate PBMCs, which were then cryopreserved in liquid nitrogen. The study at large found these results: No identical CDR3 amino acid sequences were shared among expanded clones across subjects, suggesting private TCR-beta repertoires in all groups. The highest TCR clonal expansion was observed in HAM/TSP patients, whereas the lowest was observed in MS patients, even when compared with healthy controls.

Clipping removes 1 base from V and 1 base from J, with 6 as the unmatched junction base count. The germline V gene encodes CDR1 SQVTM and CDR2 ANQGSEA. CDR3 length: 15 amino acids, cysteine to phenylalanine. The DNA shown is the 45-base CDR3, in frame from base 1. To synthesize cDNA, template-switch 5'RACE was performed with a primer carrying a 10-nucleotide random unique molecular identifier so that each TCR transcript was tagged. Every sequencing run yielded over 170 million TCR-beta sequences covering 15-18 subjects. The RNeasy kit was used to extract total RNA. The KAPA Real-time Library Amplification kit was used to amplify TCR-beta VDJ regions with primers for the TCR constant region and the 5'RACE anchor. A first PCR added sample indexes and Illumina adaptors, after which a second PCR increased the library yield. After Ampure bead purification, the TCR product of roughly 650 bp was size-selected on a 2% E-gel SizeSelection system. Before pooling, libraries had their quality checked on a Bioanalyzer, their concentration measured with Qubit, and their quantity determined with the Kapa Library Quantification kit. Libraries were sequenced paired-end 2 x 150 bp on an Illumina HiSeq 2500. To increase sequence diversity, roughly 24-32% phiX was spiked into each library pool. The authors' pipeline ran thus. Quality-filtered reads were processed with the UMI-based MiGEC pipeline, which removed over 75% of raw TCR sequences during error correction. IMGT germline references were used for aligning VDJ genes, and each clonotype was defined as a unique CDR3 amino acid sequence together with its V-J genes. VDJtools evaluated clonal expansion, Shannon diversity and CDR3 relatedness (CalcPairwiseDistances, ClusterSamples); CLCbio workbench built phylogenetic trees. A clone was classed as expanded if it had 8 or more unique UMIs, a cutoff based on coefficient-of-variation modelling across technical triplicates. The raw public reads went through TCRdb reprocessing: fastp at Q25, MiXCR clone calling, in-frame beta chains kept. All rows with the same CDR3 protein become a single entry with the most common DNA and genes. These V and J calls are TCRdb output, not the study's own analysis. This sample comprises tens of thousands of distinct CDR3 sequences, about 13% of them detected only once. Around 4.6% of the sample is taken by the ten largest.

The chain is made from TRBV29-1 and TRBJ2-7, and 8 junction bases match TRBD1. The TCR originated in a female donor with HTLV-1-associated myelopathy (HAM/TSP). Source material: PBMCs. The DNA reads as follows: TGCAGCGTTGAAGGTGGACAGGGCCTTTCCTACGAGCAGTACTTC. This codes for CSVEGGQGLSYEQYF.